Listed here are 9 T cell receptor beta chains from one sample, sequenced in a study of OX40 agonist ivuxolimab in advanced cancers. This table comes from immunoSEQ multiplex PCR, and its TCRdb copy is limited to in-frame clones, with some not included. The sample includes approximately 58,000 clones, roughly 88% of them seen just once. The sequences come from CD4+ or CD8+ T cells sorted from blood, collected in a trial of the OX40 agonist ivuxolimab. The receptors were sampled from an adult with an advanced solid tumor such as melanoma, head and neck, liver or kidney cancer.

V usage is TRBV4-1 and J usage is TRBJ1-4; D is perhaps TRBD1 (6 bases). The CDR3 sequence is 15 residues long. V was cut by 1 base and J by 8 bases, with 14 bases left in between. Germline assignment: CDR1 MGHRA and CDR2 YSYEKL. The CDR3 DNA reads TGCGCCAGCAGCCAAGCCGGGCAGGGGTCCGAAAAACTGTTTTTT. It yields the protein CASSQAGQGSEKLFF.

This chain's CDR3 is CASSRLGPQETQYF. Here the CDR3 DNA reads TGTGCCAGTAGCAGGTTAGGACCACAAGAGACCCAGTACTTC. This chain links TRBV19 with TRBJ2-5; D call uncertain. From germline, CDR1 is LNHDA and CDR2 SQIVND (reference sequence). CDR3 size: 14 residues. Trimming removed 6 bases at V and 2 bases at J, with 13 bases between.

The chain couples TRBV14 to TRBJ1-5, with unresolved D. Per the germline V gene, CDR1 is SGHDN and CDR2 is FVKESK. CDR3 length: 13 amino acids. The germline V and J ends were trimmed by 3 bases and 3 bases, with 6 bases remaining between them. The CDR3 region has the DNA TGTGCCAGCAGCCAGAACGCCAATCAGCCCCAGCATTTT. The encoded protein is CASSQNANQPQHF.

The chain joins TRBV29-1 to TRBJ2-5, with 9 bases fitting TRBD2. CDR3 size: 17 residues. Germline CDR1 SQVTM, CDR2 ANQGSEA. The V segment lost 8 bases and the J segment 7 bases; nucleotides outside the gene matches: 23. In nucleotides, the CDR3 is TGCAGCCCACTGGCGATAGCGGGGGAGAATCCCCGGGGGACCCAGTACTTC. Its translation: CSPLAIAGENPRGTQYF. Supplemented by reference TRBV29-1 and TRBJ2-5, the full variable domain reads SAVISQKPSRDICQRGTSLTIQCQVDSQVTMMFWYRQQPGQSLTLIATANQGSEATYESGFVIDKFPISRPNLTFSTLTVSNMSPEDSSIYLCSPLAIAGENPRGTQYFGPGTRLLVL.

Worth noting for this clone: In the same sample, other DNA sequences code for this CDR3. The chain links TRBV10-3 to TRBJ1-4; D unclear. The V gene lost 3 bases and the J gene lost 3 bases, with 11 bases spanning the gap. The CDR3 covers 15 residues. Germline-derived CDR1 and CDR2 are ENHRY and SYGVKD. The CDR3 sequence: CAISESTSANEKLFF. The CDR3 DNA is TGTGCCATCAGTGAATCGACGTCGGCTAATGAAAAACTGTTTTTT.

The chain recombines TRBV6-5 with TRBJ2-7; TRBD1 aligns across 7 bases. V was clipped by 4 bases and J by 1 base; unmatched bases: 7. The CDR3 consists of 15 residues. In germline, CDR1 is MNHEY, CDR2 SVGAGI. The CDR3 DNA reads TGTGCCAGCAGTTCGGCCGGGACAGAGTCCTACGAGCAGTACTTC. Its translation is CASSSAGTESYEQYF.

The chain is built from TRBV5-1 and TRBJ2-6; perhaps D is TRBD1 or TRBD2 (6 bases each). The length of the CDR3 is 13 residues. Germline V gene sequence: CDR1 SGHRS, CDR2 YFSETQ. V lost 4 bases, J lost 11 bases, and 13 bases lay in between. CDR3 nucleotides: TGCGCCAGCAGCGGGACGGGGGCGGACGTCCTGACTTTC. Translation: CASSGTGADVLTF.

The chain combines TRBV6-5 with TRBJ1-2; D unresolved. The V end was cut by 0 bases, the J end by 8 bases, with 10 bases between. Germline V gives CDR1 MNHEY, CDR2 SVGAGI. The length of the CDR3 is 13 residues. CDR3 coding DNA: TGTGCCAGCAGTTACTCGGGCAGTAGCGGCTACACCTTC. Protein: CASSYSGSSGYTF.

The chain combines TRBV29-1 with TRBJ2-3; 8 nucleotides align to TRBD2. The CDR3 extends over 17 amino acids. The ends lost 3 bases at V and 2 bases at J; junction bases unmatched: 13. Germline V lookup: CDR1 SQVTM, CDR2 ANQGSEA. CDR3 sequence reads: CSVDLAGTRRFTDTQYF. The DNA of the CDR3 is TGCAGCGTTGATCTCGCCGGGACTAGGAGATTCACAGATACGCAGTATTTT.